Listed below are T cell receptor beta chains from one sample, sequenced in a study of blood T cell repertoires in COVID-19. TCRdb keeps only in-frame clones here, not all; method: immunoSEQ multiplex PCR. The repertoire consists of 90,000 to 150,000 clones, with around 79% occurring once and the leading ten covering 2% to 3%. The sample taken for sequencing was peripheral blood. These receptors were obtained from a man in his fifties with acute or convalescent COVID-19. CDR3s include the opening cysteine and the closing phenylalanine or tryptophan. Each record gives: V gene, D gene, J gene, CDR3 DNA, CDR3 protein. A D gene is named only where the DNA matches it firmly.

TRBV11-2,NA,TRBJ1-6,TGTGCCAGCAGCTGGTCGCGGGGGGTTGATTCACCCCTCCACTTT,CASSWSRGVDSPLHF
TRBV13,TRBD1,TRBJ1-1,TGTGCCAGCAGTTCGGCTGTTGGACAGGGCTACACTGAAGCTTTCTTT,CASSSAVGQGYTEAFF
TRBV27,NA,TRBJ1-4,TGTGCCAGCAGCTTCTCTCGGTTACGGCTGTTTTTT,CASSFSRLRLFF
TRBV2,NA,TRBJ1-5,TGTGCCAGCAACTTTGCAGGCAACAATCAGCCCCAGCATTTT,CASNFAGNNQPQHF
TRBV5-1,NA,TRBJ2-7,TGCGCCAGCAGCTTGGCGGGGACTGTTAACTACGAGCAGTACTTC,CASSLAGTVNYEQYF
TRBV2,NA,TRBJ2-7,TGTGCCAGCGCCCGGGAGAGGGCTTCCTACGAGCAGTACTTC,CASARERASYEQYF
TRBV13,TRBD2,TRBJ2-1,TGTGCCAGCTCCTTAGGACTAGCGTACAATGAGCAGTTCTTC,CASSLGLAYNEQFF
TRBV7-8,TRBD1,TRBJ2-7,TGTGCCAGCAGCACCCGGACAGGGGGCGCCGACGAGCAGTACTTC,CASSTRTGGADEQYF
TRBV7-2,NA,TRBJ2-5,TGTGCCAGCAGCAGACAGCAAGAGACCCAGTACTTC,CASSRQQETQYF
TRBV7-3,NA,TRBJ2-2,TGTGCCAGCAGCCCCGGTACCGGGGAGCTGTTTTTT,CASSPGTGELFF
TRBV6-2/TRBV6-3,NA,TRBJ2-1,TGTGCCAGCAGTTGGTCTAGCGCTAGGGTTAGAGATGAGCAGTTCTTC,CASSWSSARVRDEQFF
TRBV12-3/TRBV12-4,NA,TRBJ1-2,TGTGCCAGCAGTTTACACAGGGTGGGAGGCTACACCTTC,CASSLHRVGGYTF
TRBV19,NA,TRBJ1-5,TGTGCCAGTCAGACGGGGAGGTCCAATCAGCCCCAGCATTTT,CASQTGRSNQPQHF
TRBV28,NA,TRBJ1-1,TGTGCCAGCAGTTCCTCAGGGATATCGAACACTGAAGCTTTCTTT,CASSSSGISNTEAFF
TRBV7-9,NA,TRBJ1-2,TGTGCCAGCAGCTCAACAGATTACTATGGCTACACCTTC,CASSSTDYYGYTF
TRBV7-8,NA,TRBJ1-4,TGTGCCAGCAGCTCGGTCCCCGGCACAGGGCCGGCTAATGAAAAACTGTTTTTT,CASSSVPGTGPANEKLFF
TRBV12-3/TRBV12-4,NA,TRBJ1-1,TGTGCCAGCGGAACAGCAGTTCGATCTGAAGCTTTCTTT,CASGTAVRSEAFF